Below are 24 T cell receptor beta chains sequenced from a single sample in a study of regulatory dendritic cells for organ transplantation. CFSE-labeled sorted T cells met regulatory or mature dendritic cells for five to six days. These receptors' targets are unknown. TCRdb's table, derived via immunoSEQ multiplex PCR, lists solely in-frame clones and lacks some. The table includes about 20,000 clones, less than 85% detected once. Sequenced: memory CD4+ T cells from blood cultured with regulatory dendritic cells. The sample's subset: CD45RO+ memory T cells. The receptors derive from a human donor in good health.

The sample holds one count of this clone. The V and J genes are TRBV7-9 and TRBJ1-4, with D unresolved. CDR1 SEHNR and CDR2 FQNEAQ come from the germline V gene (reference sequence). The CDR3 has 15 residues. Trimming shortened V by 1 base and J by 4 bases, and 10 bases separated the two germline ends. The CDR3 DNA reads TGTGCCAGCAGCTTAGTTGGTCAGTATAATGAAAAACTGTTTTTT. Translating gives CASSLVGQYNEKLFF. The whole variable domain, remainder taken from reference TRBV7-9 and TRBJ1-4, is DTGVSQNPRHKITKRGQNVTFRCDPISEHNRLYWYRQTLGQGPEFLTYFQNEAQLEKSRLLSDRFSAERPKGSFSTLEIQRTEQGDSAMYLCASSLVGQYNEKLFFGSGTQLSVL.

V usage is TRBV7-2 and J usage is TRBJ2-7, with no clear D. V lost 2 bases to trimming and J lost 6 bases, with 11 bases between them. Germline V gene sequence: CDR1 SGHTA, CDR2 FQGNSA. The CDR3 loop spans 13 amino acids. The CDR3 DNA is TGTGCCAGCAGCTTATCAAGGCAGCCCGAGCAGTACTTC. Translated, it gives CASSLSRQPEQYF.

The J gene is TRBJ2-6, the V gene TRBV4-1; unclear D gene. This CDR3 has 17 amino acids. Germline V gene lookup returns CDR1 MGHRA and CDR2 YSYEKL. V was trimmed by 1 base and J by 1 base, leaving 11 bases between them. The CDR3 is CASSQGVGYSGANVLTF. The DNA for the CDR3 is TGCGCCAGCAGCCAAGGCGTAGGGTATTCTGGGGCCAACGTCCTGACTTTC.

The chain employs TRBV6-5 and TRBJ1-2; D is unresolved. Germline loops: CDR1 MNHEY, CDR2 SVGAGI. This CDR3 has 12 residues. The V and J ends lost 6 bases and 4 bases respectively, with 9 bases between them. The CDR3 DNA is TGTGCCAGCAGCCCCAGGCTCTATGGCTACACCTTC. Amino acids: CASSPRLYGYTF.

J is TRBJ1-6 and V is TRBV10-3, with D possibly being TRBD1 (5 bases). The CDR3 is made up of 14 amino acids. The ends were cut back, 3 bases at V and 7 bases at J, with 10 bases in the middle. Germline CDR1 and CDR2: ENHRY and SYGVKD. The DNA for the CDR3 is TGTGCCATCAGTGAAGGGGTGGTGAATTCACCCCTCCACTTT. Amino acid sequence: CAISEGVVNSPLHF.

The chain carries TRBV5-1 and TRBJ2-1; 13 nucleotides agree with TRBD2. The ends lost 7 bases at V and 8 bases at J; junction bases unmatched: 12. CDR1 and CDR2 from the germline V gene are SGHRS and YFSETQ. The CDR3 spans 16 residues. CDR3 protein: CASSPTSGRTGDEQFF. CDR3 in DNA: TGCGCCAGCTCGCCGACTAGCGGGAGGACCGGAGATGAGCAGTTCTTC.

This clone was picked up a small number of times. The V call is TRBV2, the J call TRBJ2-1; the D gene is possibly TRBD2 (5 bases). Between the trimmed V and J ends, which lost 7 bases and 4 bases, there was a span of 11 bases. This CDR3 spans 13 amino acids. Germline V gene data show CDR1 as SNHLY and CDR2 as FYNNEI. CDR3 region: CASTRESYNEQFF. As DNA, the CDR3 is TGTGCCAGCACTAGGGAGAGTTACAATGAGCAGTTCTTC.

The chain couples TRBV13 to TRBJ2-1, with 10 bases lining up with TRBD2. Germline V CDR1 and CDR2: PRHDT, FYEKMQ (reference sequence). Trimming at V came to 2 bases and at J to 8 bases, leaving 15 bases not matched to a gene. This CDR3 contains 18 residues. For the CDR3, the DNA is TGTGCCAGCAGCTTACAAAGCGGGGGGGCCAGAAGTTCCCATGAGCAGTTCTTC. This translates into CASSLQSGGARSSHEQFF.

The V and J genes are TRBV7-8 and TRBJ1-6; 9 bases agree with TRBD1. The germline V gene encodes CDR1 SGHVS and CDR2 FQNEAQ. The CDR3 totals 15 residues. After removal of 5 bases from V and 10 bases from J, the junction contained 9 bases not matched to a gene. CDR3 region: CASSPARDRDSPLHF. The DNA of the CDR3 is TGTGCCAGCAGCCCGGCGCGGGACAGGGACTCACCCCTCCACTTT.

The chain uses TRBV10-3 and TRBJ1-2, with TRBD1 identical over 7 bases. From germline, CDR1 is ENHRY and CDR2 SYGVKD. V dropped 4 bases and J dropped 0; count of bases not matched to a gene: 8. The CDR3 length is 16 residues. The CDR3 loop is CAISAGQASSNYGYTF. The CDR3 DNA sequence: TGTGCCATCAGTGCAGGACAGGCGTCTTCTAACTATGGCTACACCTTC.

This chain connects TRBV27 to TRBJ2-1; 10 bases are a match to TRBD2. Germline V gene lookup returns CDR1 MNHEY and CDR2 SMNVEV (reference sequence). CDR3 length: 16 amino acids. The V segment lost 8 bases and the J segment 5 bases; nucleotides outside the gene matches: 12. In DNA form, the CDR3 reads TGTGCCAGCCAGAGACCTCTAGCGGGAGCTCACAATGAGCAGTTCTTC. Its translation: CASQRPLAGAHNEQFF.

The gene calls are TRBV5-6 and TRBJ2-5; no clear D. Germline CDR1 and CDR2: SGHDT and YYEEEE. This CDR3 has 18 amino acids. The germline V and J ends were trimmed by 0 bases and 0 bases, with 18 bases remaining between them. CDR3 coding DNA: TGTGCCAGCAGCTTGGGAGTGTCAGTCAGACCCCACCAAGAGACCCAGTACTTC. This sequence encodes CASSLGVSVRPHQETQYF.

The chain uses TRBV27 and TRBJ1-1, with D unclear. Trimming took 0 bases from V and 7 from J, leaving 9 bases between them. The CDR3 covers 13 residues. CDR1 MNHEY and CDR2 SMNVEV come from the germline V gene (reference sequence). CDR3 sequence (DNA): TGTGCCAGCAGTTTATCAGGGTTCGGTGAAGCTTTCTTT. This gives the protein CASSLSGFGEAFF.

This chain uses TRBV28 with TRBJ1-5; D is uncertain. V was trimmed by 6 bases and J by 2 bases, leaving 11 bases between them. The CDR3 is 14 residues long. Germline V gene data show CDR1 as MDHEN and CDR2 as SYDVKM. CDR3 coding DNA: TGTGCCAGCAGGCCAGCCGGAGGCAATCAGCCCCAGCATTTT. It yields the protein CASRPAGGNQPQHF. Full variable domain (outside the CDR3, taken from reference TRBV28 and TRBJ1-5): DVKVTQSSRYLVKRTGEKVFLECVQDMDHENMFWYRQDPGLGLRLIYFSYDVKMKEKGDIPEGYSVSREKKERFSLILESASTNQTSMYLCASRPAGGNQPQHFGDGTRLSIL.

This chain links TRBV25-1 with TRBJ1-2, with 9 bases fitting TRBD1. The CDR3 has 14 residues. Germline lookup yields CDR1 MGHDK and CDR2 SYGVNS. J gave up 12 bases and V 3 bases, and 11 bases lay outside the gene matches. This chain's CDR3 is CASSDNPPDRGHTF. CDR3 DNA: TGTGCCAGCAGTGACAATCCTCCGGACAGGGGACACACCTTC.

The chain uses TRBV6-1 and TRBJ1-2; D is possibly TRBD1 (5 bases). V lost 1 base and J lost 11, with 11 bases in between. This CDR3 comprises 12 residues. Germline-derived CDR1 and CDR2 are MNHNS and SASEGT. The CDR3 here is CASSEDGALYTF. For the CDR3, the DNA is TGTGCCAGCAGTGAAGACGGGGCCCTTTACACCTTC.

The chain joins TRBV27 to TRBJ1-1; D might be TRBD1 (6 bases). Trimming took 7 bases from V and 5 from J, leaving 14 bases between them. The CDR3 consists of 13 residues. Germline loops: CDR1 MNHEY, CDR2 SMNVEV (reference sequence). The CDR3 coding sequence is TGTGCCAGCACGGACAGACCTGGTACTGAAGCTTTCTTT. It specifies CASTDRPGTEAFF.

The J gene is TRBJ2-7, the V gene TRBV18; possible D gene TRBD2, 5 bases. Germline CDR1 KGHSH, CDR2 LQKENI. Trimming took off 6 bases at V and 6 bases at J, with 15 bases between the two ends. CDR3 length: 13 amino acids. This CDR3 is CASSLNTRTEQYF. As DNA, the CDR3 is TGTGCCAGCTCCCTCAATACTAGGACCGAGCAGTACTTC.

The sample holds one count of this clone. The V call is TRBV5-5, the J call TRBJ2-7, with 7 positions matching TRBD1. The germline V gene has CDR1 SGHKS and CDR2 YYEKEE (reference sequence). Trimming at V came to 1 base and at J to 3 bases, leaving 7 bases not matched to a gene. The CDR3 extends over 15 amino acids. The CDR3 here is CASSLLTGKNYEQYF. The CDR3 DNA reads as TGTGCCAGCAGCTTGCTGACAGGGAAAAACTACGAGCAGTACTTC. The whole variable domain, remainder taken from reference TRBV5-5 and TRBJ2-7, is DAGVTQSPTHLIKTRGQQVTLRCSPISGHKSVSWYQQVLGQGPQFIFQYYEKEERGRGNFPDRFSARQFPNYSSELNVNALLLGDSALYLCASSLLTGKNYEQYFGPGTRLTVT.

This chain joins TRBV12-1 and TRBJ2-7; TRBD1, the table's D call, lacks a check against the DNA. TRBV12-1 has pseudogene status. The CDR3 consists of 15 residues. This CDR3 is CASSFALRIVPEQYF. CDR3 coding DNA: TGTGCCAGCAGCTTTGCTCTCAGGATTGTTCCCGAGCAGTACTTC.

This chain joins TRBV7-2 and TRBJ1-4; the match to TRBD1 covers 10 bases. This CDR3 has 15 amino acids. CDR1 and CDR2 from the germline V gene are SGHTA and FQGNSA. The trim removed 3 bases at V and 7 bases at J, leaving 5 bases unmatched. This chain's CDR3 is CASSFRQGAGEKLFF. CDR3 nucleotide sequence: TGTGCCAGCAGCTTTCGACAGGGGGCTGGTGAAAAACTGTTTTTT.

The chain carries TRBV4-3 and TRBJ2-5; a weak D match, TRBD1 (5 bases). Per germline, CDR1 LGHNA and CDR2 YSLEER. The CDR3 totals 15 residues. V lost 3 bases to trimming and J lost 5 bases, with 16 bases between them. CDR3: CASSHGSGILETQYF. The CDR3, as DNA: TGCGCCAGCAGCCACGGGTCAGGGATTTTGGAGACCCAGTACTTC.

V is TRBV19 and J is TRBJ2-3, with 8 nucleotides matching TRBD2. The CDR3 contains 16 residues. Germline V gives CDR1 LNHDA, CDR2 SQIVND (reference sequence). The V segment lost 3 bases and the J segment 2 bases; nucleotides outside the gene matches: 7. The CDR3 DNA reads as TGTGCCAGTAGTATTCGCACTAGCGGATACACAGATACGCAGTATTTT. It specifies CASSIRTSGYTDTQYF.

The chain combines TRBV7-2 with TRBJ2-3, with D uncertain. CDR1 is SGHTA, CDR2 FQGNSA, per germline. The V end lost 5 bases, the J end lost 3 bases, and 12 bases lay between the germline ends. The CDR3 is made up of 14 amino acids. CDR3 nucleotide sequence: TGTGCCAGCAGCCCTTACTTGAAGACAGATACGCAGTATTTT. Encoded protein: CASSPYLKTDTQYF.